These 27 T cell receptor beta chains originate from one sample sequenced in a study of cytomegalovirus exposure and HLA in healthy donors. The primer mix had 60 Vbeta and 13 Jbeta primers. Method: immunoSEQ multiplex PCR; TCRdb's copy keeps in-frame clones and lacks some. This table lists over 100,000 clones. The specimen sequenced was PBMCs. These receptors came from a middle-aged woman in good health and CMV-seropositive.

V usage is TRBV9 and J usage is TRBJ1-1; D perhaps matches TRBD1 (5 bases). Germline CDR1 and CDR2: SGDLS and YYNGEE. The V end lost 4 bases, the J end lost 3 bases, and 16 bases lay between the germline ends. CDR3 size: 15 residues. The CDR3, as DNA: TGTGCCAGCAGCCCCCTCTGGAGGGGCGACACTGAAGCTTTCTTT. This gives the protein CASSPLWRGDTEAFF. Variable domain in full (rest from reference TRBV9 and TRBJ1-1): DSGVTQTPKHLITATGQRVTLRCSPRSGDLSVYWYQQSLDQGLQFLIQYYNGEERAKGNILERFSAQQFPDLHSELNLSSLELGDSALYFCASSPLWRGDTEAFFGQGTRLTVV.

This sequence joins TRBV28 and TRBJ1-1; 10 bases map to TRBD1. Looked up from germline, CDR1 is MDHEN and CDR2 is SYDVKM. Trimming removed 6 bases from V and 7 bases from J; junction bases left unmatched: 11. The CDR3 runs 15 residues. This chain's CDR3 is CASRGGDRGYGEAFF. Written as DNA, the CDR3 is TGTGCCAGCAGGGGCGGGGACAGGGGTTACGGTGAAGCTTTCTTT.

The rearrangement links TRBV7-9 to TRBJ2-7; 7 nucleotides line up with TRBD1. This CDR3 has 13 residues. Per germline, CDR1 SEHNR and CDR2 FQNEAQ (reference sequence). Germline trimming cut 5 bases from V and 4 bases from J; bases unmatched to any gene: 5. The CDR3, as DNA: TGTGCCAGCAGCGACCCGACAGGGTACGAGCAGTACTTC. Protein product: CASSDPTGYEQYF.

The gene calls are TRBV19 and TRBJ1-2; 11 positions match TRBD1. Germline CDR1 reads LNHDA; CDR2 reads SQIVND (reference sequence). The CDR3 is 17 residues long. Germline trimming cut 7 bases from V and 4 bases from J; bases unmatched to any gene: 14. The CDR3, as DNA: TGTGCCAGTACGGTTTCGCCGGGACAGGGGGAGATCTATGGCTACACCTTC. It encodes CASTVSPGQGEIYGYTF.

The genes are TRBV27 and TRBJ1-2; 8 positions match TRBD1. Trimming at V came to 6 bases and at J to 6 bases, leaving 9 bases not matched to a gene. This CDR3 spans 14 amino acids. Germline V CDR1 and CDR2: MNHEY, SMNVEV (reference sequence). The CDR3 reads CASSPQGAWDGYTF. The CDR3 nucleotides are TGTGCCAGCAGCCCTCAGGGGGCGTGGGATGGCTACACCTTC.

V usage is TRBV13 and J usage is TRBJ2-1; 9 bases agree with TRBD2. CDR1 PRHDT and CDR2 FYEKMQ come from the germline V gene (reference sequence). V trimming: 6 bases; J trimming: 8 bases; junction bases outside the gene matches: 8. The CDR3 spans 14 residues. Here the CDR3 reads CASSAGGRYHEQFF. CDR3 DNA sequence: TGTGCCAGCAGTGCGGGAGGGCGTTATCATGAGCAGTTCTTC.

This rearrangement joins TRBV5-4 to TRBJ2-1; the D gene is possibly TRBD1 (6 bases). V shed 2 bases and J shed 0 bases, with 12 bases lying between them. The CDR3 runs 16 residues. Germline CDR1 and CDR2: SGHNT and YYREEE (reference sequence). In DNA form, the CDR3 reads TGTGCCAGCAGCTTAGGGGGACGCCACTCCTACAATGAGCAGTTCTTC. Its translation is CASSLGGRHSYNEQFF.

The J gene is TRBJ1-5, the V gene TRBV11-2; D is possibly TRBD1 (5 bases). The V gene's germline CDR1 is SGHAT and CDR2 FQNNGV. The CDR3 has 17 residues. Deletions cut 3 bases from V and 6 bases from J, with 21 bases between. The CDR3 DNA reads TGTGCCAGCAGCTTTTCCCCTGCGCAGGGCTCGGGTCAGCCCCAGCATTTT. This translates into CASSFSPAQGSGQPQHF.

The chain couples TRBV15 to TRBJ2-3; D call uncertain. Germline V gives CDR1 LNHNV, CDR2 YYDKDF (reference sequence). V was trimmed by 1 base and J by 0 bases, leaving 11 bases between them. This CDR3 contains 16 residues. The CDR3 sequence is CATSRVRHQSTDTQYF. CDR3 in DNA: TGTGCCACCAGCAGAGTCCGACACCAGAGCACAGATACGCAGTATTTT.

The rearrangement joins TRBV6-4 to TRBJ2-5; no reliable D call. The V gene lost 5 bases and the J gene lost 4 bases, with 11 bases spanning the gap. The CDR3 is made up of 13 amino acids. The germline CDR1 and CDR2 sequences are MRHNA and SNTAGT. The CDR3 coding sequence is TGTGCCAGCAGTCCCGGTGGCGGAGAGACCCAGTACTTC. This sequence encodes CASSPGGGETQYF.

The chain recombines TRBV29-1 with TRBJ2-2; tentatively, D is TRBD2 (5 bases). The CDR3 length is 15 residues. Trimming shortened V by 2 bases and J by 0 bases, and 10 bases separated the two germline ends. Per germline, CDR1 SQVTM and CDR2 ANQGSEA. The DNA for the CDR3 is TGCAGCGTTGAAATGGGTAGCGCGAACACCGGGGAGCTGTTTTTT. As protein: CSVEMGSANTGELFF.

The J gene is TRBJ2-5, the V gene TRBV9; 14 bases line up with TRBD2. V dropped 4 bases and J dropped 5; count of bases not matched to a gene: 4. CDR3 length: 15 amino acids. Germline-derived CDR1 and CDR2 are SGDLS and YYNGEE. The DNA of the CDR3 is TGTGCCAGCAGCCCAGGACTAGCGGGAGGCGAGACCCAGTACTTC. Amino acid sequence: CASSPGLAGGETQYF.

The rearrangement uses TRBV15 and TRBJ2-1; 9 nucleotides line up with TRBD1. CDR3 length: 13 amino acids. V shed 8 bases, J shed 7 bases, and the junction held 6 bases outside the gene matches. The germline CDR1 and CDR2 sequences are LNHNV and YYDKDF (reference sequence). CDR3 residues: CATAGQGRNEQFF. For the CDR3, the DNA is TGTGCCACCGCGGGACAGGGAAGAAATGAGCAGTTCTTC.

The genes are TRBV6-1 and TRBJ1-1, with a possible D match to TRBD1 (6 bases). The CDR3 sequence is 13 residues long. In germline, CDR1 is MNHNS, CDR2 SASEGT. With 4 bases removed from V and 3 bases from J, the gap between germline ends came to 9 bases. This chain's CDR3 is CASSAQGDTEAFF. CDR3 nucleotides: TGTGCCAGCAGTGCACAGGGAGACACTGAAGCTTTCTTT.

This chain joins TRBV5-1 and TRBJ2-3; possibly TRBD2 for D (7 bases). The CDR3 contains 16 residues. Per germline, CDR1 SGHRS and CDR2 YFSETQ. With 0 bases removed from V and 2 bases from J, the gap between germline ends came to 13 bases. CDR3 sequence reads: CASSLEGGGLTDTQYF. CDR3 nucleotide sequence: TGCGCCAGCAGCTTGGAAGGGGGAGGGCTCACAGATACGCAGTATTTT.

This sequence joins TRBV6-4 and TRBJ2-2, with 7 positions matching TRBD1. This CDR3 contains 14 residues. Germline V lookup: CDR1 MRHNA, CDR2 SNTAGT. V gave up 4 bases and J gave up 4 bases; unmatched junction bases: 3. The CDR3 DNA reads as TGTGCCAGCAGTGTAGGGGGCTTCACCGGGGAGCTGTTTTTT. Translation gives CASSVGGFTGELFF.

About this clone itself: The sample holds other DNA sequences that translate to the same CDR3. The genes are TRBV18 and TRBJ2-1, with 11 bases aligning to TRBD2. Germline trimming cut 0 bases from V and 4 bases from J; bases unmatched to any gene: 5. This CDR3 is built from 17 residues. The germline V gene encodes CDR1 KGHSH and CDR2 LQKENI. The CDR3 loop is CASSPPQGTSGYNEQFF. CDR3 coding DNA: TGTGCCAGCTCACCACCGCAGGGGACTAGCGGTTACAATGAGCAGTTCTTC.

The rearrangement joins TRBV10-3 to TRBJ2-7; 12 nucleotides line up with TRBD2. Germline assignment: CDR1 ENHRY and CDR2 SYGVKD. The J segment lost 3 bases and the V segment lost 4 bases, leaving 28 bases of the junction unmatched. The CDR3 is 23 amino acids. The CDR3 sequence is CAISGGTPGWGASSSGGVYEQYF. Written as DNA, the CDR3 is TGTGCCATCAGTGGCGGGACGCCAGGGTGGGGGGCCTCCTCTAGCGGGGGGGTCTACGAGCAGTACTTC.

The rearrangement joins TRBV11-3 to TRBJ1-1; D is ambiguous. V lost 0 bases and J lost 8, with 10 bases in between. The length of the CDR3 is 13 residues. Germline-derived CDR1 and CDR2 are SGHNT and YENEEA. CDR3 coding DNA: TGTGCCAGCAGCTTAGATCGGATGGGCGAAGCTTTCTTT. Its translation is CASSLDRMGEAFF. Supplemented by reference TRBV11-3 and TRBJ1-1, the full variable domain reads EAGVVQSPRYKIIEKKQPVAFWCNPISGHNTLYWYLQNLGQGPELLIRYENEEAVDDSQLPKDRFSAERLKGVDSTLKIQPAELGDSAVYLCASSLDRMGEAFFGQGTRLTVV.

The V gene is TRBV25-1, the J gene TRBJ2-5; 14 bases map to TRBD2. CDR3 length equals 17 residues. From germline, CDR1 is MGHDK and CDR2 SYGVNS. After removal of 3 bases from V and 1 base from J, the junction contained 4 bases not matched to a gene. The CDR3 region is CASSDPGLAGAQETQYF. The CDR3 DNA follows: TGTGCCAGCAGTGACCCGGGACTAGCGGGAGCCCAAGAGACCCAGTACTTC.

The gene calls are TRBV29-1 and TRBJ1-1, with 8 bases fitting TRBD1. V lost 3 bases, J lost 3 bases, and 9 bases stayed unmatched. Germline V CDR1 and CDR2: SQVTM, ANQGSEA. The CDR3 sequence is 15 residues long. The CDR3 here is CSVESLRQGYTEAFF. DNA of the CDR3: TGCAGCGTTGAGTCATTGAGACAGGGGTACACTGAAGCTTTCTTT. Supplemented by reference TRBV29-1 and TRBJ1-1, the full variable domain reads SAVISQKPSRDICQRGTSLTIQCQVDSQVTMMFWYRQQPGQSLTLIATANQGSEATYESGFVIDKFPISRPNLTFSTLTVSNMSPEDSSIYLCSVESLRQGYTEAFFGQGTRLTVV.

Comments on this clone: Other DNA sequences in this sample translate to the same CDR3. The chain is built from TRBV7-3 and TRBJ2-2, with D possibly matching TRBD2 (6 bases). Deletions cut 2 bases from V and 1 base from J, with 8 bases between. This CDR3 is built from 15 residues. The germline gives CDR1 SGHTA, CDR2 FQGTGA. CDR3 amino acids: CASSLGGVNTGELFF. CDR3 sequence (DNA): TGTGCCAGCAGCTTAGGCGGGGTGAACACCGGGGAGCTGTTTTTT. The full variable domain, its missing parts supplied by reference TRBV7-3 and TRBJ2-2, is GAGVSQTPSNKVTEKGKYVELRCDPISGHTALYWYRQSLGQGPEFLIYFQGTGAADDSGLPNDRFFAVRPEGSVSTLKIQRTERGDSAVYLCASSLGGVNTGELFFGEGSRLTVL.

The CDR3 protein is CSVEDSLAYEQYF. The CDR3 nucleotides are TGCAGCGTTGAAGATAGCTTAGCCTACGAGCAGTACTTC. The rearrangement joins TRBV29-1 to TRBJ2-7; D remains unclear. V lost 0 bases to trimming and J lost 2 bases, with 8 bases between them. The CDR3 covers 13 residues. Germline CDR1 and CDR2: SQVTM and ANQGSEA.

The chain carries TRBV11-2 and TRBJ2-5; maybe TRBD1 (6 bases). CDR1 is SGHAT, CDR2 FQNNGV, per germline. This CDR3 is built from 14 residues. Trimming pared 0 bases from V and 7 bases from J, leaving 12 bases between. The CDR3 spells CASSLDISGATQYF. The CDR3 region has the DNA TGTGCCAGCAGCTTAGATATTTCAGGGGCGACCCAGTACTTC.

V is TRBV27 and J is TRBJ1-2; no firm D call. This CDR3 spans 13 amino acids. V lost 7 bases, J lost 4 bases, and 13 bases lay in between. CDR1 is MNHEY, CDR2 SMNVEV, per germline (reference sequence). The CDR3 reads CASIFVRGYGYTF. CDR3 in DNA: TGTGCCAGCATATTTGTCCGGGGCTATGGCTACACCTTC.

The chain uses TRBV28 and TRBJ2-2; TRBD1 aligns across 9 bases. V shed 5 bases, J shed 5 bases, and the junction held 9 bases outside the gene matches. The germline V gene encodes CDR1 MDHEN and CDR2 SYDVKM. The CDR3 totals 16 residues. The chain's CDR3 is CASSPYETGGTGELFF. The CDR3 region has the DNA TGTGCCAGCAGTCCCTATGAGACAGGGGGGACCGGGGAGCTGTTTTTT.

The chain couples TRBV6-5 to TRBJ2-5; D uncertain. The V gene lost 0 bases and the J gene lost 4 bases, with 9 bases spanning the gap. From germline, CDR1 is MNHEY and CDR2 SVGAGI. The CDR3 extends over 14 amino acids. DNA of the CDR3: TGTGCCAGCAGTTACTCGACTTTTGGAGAGACCCAGTACTTC. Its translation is CASSYSTFGETQYF.